What follows are 2 T cell receptor beta chains derived from one specimen sequenced in a study of Graves' ophthalmopathy and Graves' hyperthyroidism. The authors amplified TCR beta CDR3 regions, and they did so from RNA transcripts for repertoire sequencing. An initial RT-PCR round employing HTBI primers preceded a second-round multiplex PCR. TCRdb processed the multiplex PCR reads anew with MiXCR; each CDR3 protein has one entry. Among over a million distinct CDR3 sequences listed, 35% to 40% were seen once. The sample was peripheral blood or thyroid tissue (not recorded which). These receptors were taken from an adult man with Graves' hyperthyroidism.

This clonotype was detected a few times. The rearrangement links TRBV7-9 to TRBJ1-2, with D tentatively TRBD1 (5 bases). CDR3 length: 14 amino acids. Germline CDR1 and CDR2: SEHNR and FQNEAQ (reference sequence). The V and J ends lost 2 bases and 4 bases respectively, with 11 bases between them. CDR3 bases: TGTGCCAGCAGCTTAACCCAGGGTGGCTATGGCTACACCTTC. This translates into CASSLTQGGYGYTF.

This clonotype appeared a few times. The rearrangement uses TRBV7-9 and TRBJ1-1; TRBD1 aligns across 7 bases. This CDR3 has 13 amino acids. The germline CDR1 and CDR2 sequences are SEHNR and FQNEAQ (reference sequence). V lost 5 bases and J lost 5; bases outside the gene matches: 5. The CDR3 here is CASSTGVWTEAFF. The CDR3 region has the DNA TGTGCCAGCAGCACAGGGGTATGGACTGAAGCTTTCTTT. Complete variable domain (other parts from reference TRBV7-9 and TRBJ1-1): DTGVSQNPRHKITKRGQNVTFRCDPISEHNRLYWYRQTLGQGPEFLTYFQNEAQLEKSRLLSDRFSAERPKGSFSTLEIQRTEQGDSAMYLCASSTGVWTEAFFGQGTRLTVV.